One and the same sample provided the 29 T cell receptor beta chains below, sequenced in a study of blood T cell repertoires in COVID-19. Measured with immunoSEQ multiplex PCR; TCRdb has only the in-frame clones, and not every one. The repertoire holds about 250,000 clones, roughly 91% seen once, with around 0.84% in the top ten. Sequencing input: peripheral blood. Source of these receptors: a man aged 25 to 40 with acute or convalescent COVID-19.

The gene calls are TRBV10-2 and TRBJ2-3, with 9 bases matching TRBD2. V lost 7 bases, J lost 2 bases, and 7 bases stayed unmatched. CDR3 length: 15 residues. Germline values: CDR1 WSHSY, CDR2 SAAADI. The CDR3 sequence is CASISGGLATDTQYF. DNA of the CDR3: TGCGCCAGCATTAGCGGGGGACTAGCCACAGATACGCAGTATTTT.

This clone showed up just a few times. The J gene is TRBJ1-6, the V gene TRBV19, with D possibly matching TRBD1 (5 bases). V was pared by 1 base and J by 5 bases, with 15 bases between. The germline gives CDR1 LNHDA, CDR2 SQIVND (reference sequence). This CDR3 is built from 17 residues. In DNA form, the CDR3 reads TGTGCCAGTAGTATAGGGCCAGGGCTTTACCATAATTCACCCCTCCACTTT. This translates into CASSIGPGLYHNSPLHF.

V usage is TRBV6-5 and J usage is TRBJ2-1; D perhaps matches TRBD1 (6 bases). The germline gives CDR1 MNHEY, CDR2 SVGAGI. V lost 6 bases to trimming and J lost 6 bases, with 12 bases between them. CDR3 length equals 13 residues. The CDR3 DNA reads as TGTGCCAGCAGGGACAGCGTTATCAATGAGCAGTTCTTC. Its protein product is CASRDSVINEQFF.

CDR3: CSFRDSNEKLFF. CDR3 DNA: TGCAGCTTCCGGGACAGTAATGAAAAACTGTTTTTT. The rearrangement joins TRBV29-1 to TRBJ1-4; 7 bases line up with TRBD1. The V gene's germline CDR1 is SQVTM and CDR2 ANQGSEA. CDR3 length: 12 amino acids. The trim removed 8 bases at V and 4 bases at J, leaving 4 bases unmatched.

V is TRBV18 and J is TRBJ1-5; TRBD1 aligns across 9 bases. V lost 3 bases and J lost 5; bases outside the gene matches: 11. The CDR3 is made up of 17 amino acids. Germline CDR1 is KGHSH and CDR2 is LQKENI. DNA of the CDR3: TGTGCCAGCTCACCGTTAATGACTACAGGGGGCGATCAGCCCCAGCATTTT. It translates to CASSPLMTTGGDQPQHF.

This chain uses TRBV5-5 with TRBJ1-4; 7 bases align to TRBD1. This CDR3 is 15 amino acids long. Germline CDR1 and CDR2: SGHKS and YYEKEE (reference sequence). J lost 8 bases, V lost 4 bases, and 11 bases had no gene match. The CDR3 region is CASSQNRGLGEKLFF. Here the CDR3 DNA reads TGTGCCAGCAGCCAAAACAGGGGATTAGGCGAAAAACTGTTTTTT. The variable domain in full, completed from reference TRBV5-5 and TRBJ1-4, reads DAGVTQSPTHLIKTRGQQVTLRCSPISGHKSVSWYQQVLGQGPQFIFQYYEKEERGRGNFPDRFSARQFPNYSSELNVNALLLGDSALYLCASSQNRGLGEKLFFGSGTQLSVL.

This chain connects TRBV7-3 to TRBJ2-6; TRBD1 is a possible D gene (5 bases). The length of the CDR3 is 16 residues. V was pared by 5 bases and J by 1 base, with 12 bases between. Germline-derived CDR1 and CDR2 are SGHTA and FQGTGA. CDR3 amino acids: CASSPDPGSGANVLTF. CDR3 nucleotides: TGTGCCAGCAGCCCCGACCCAGGGTCTGGGGCCAACGTCCTGACTTTC.

The CDR3 DNA follows: TGTGCCATCAGTCGCGGACAGGGGGCTAATGAAAAACTGTTTTTT. This encodes CAISRGQGANEKLFF. The J gene is TRBJ1-4, the V gene TRBV10-3; the match to TRBD1 covers 10 bases. The CDR3 length is 15 residues. J lost 3 bases, V lost 5 bases, and 3 bases had no gene match. Germline CDR1 ENHRY, CDR2 SYGVKD.

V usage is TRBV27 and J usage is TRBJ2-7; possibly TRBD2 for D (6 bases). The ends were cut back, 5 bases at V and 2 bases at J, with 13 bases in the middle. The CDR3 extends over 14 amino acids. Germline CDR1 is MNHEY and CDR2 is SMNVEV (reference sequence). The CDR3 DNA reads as TGTGCCAGCAGTGCCCGGGACTTAGCCTACGAGCAGTACTTC. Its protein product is CASSARDLAYEQYF.

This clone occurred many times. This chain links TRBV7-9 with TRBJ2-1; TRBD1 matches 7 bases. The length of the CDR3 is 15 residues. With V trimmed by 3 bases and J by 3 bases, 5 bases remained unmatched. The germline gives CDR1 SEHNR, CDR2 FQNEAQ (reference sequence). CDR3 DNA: TGTGCCAGCAGCTTGACAGGGCGGCTCTACAATGAGCAGTTCTTC. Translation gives CASSLTGRLYNEQFF. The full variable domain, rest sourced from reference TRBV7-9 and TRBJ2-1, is DTGVSQNPRHKITKRGQNVTFRCDPISEHNRLYWYRQTLGQGPEFLTYFQNEAQLEKSRLLSDRFSAERPKGSFSTLEIQRTEQGDSAMYLCASSLTGRLYNEQFFGPGTRLTVL.

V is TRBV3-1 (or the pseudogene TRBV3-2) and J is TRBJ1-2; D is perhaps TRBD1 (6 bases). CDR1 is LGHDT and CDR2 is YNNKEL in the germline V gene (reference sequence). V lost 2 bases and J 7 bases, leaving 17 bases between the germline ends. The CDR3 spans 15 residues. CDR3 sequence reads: CASSQMSRDMPGYTF. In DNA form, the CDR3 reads TGTGCCAGCAGCCAAATGTCCCGGGACATGCCTGGCTACACCTTC.

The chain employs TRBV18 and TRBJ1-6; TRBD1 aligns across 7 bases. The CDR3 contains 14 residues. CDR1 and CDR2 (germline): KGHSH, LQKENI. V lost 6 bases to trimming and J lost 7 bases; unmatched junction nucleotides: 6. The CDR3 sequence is CASSQGGKNSPLHF. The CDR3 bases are TGTGCCAGCTCCCAGGGGGGAAAGAATTCACCCCTCCACTTT. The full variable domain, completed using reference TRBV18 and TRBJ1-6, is NAGVMQNPRHLVRRRGQEARLRCSPMKGHSHVYWYRQLPEEGLKFMVYLQKENIIDESGMPKERFSAEFPKEGPSILRIQQVVRGDSAAYFCASSQGGKNSPLHFGNGTRLTVT.

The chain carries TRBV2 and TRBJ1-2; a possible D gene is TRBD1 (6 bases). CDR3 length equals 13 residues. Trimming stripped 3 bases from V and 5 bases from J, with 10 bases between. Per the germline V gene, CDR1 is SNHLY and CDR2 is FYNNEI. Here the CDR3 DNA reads TGTGCCAGCAGTGACGCGGGGGCGTATGGCTACACCTTC. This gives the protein CASSDAGAYGYTF.

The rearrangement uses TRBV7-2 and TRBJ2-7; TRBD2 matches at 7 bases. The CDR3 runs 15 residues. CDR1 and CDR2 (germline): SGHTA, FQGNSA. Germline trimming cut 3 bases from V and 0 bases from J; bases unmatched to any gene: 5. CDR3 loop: CASSFLAANSYEQYF. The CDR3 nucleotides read TGTGCCAGCAGCTTTCTAGCGGCTAACTCCTACGAGCAGTACTTC.

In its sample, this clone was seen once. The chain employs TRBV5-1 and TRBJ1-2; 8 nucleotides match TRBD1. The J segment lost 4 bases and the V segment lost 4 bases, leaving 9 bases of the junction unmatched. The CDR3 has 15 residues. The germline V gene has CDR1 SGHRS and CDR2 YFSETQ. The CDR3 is CASSPGRTGLYGYTF. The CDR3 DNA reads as TGCGCCAGCAGCCCGGGGCGGACAGGGCTCTATGGCTACACCTTC.

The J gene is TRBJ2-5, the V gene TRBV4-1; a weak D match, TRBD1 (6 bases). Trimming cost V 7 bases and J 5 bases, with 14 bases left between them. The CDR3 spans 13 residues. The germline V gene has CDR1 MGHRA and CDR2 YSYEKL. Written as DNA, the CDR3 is TGCGCCAGCAACAAAATCCAGGGGGAGACCCAGTACTTC. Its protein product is CASNKIQGETQYF.

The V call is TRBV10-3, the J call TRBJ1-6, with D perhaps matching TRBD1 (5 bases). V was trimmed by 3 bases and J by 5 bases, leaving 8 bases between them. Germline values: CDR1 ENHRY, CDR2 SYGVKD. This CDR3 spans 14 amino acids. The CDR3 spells CAISERQNNSPLHF. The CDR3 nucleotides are TGTGCCATCAGTGAAAGACAGAATAATTCACCCCTCCACTTT.

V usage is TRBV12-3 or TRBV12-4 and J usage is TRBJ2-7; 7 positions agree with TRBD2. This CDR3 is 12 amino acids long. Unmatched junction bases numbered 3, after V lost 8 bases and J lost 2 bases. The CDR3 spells CASGEGTYEQYF. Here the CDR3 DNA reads TGTGCCAGCGGGGAGGGGACCTACGAGCAGTACTTC.

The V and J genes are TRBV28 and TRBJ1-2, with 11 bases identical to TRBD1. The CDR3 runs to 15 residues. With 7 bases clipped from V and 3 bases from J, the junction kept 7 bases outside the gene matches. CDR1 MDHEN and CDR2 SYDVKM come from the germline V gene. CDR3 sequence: CASTVPGQGDYGYTF. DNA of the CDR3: TGTGCCAGCACCGTACCGGGACAGGGGGACTATGGCTACACCTTC.

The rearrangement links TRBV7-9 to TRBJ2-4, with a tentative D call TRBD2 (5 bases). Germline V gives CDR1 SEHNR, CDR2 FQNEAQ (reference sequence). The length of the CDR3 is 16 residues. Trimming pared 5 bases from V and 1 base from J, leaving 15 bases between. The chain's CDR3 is CASSLPRGLAKNIQYF. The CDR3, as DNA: TGTGCCAGCAGCCTCCCCCGAGGGCTCGCCAAAAACATTCAGTACTTC.

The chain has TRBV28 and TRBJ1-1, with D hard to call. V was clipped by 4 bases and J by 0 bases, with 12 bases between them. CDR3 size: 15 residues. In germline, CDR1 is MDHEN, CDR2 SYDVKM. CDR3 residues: CASSWVGVMNTEAFF. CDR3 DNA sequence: TGTGCCAGCAGTTGGGTTGGAGTCATGAACACTGAAGCTTTCTTT.

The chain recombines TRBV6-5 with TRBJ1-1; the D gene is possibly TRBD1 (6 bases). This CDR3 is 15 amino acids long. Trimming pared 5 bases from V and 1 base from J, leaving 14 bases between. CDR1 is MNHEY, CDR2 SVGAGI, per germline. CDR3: CASSPWSGENTEAFF. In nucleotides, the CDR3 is TGTGCCAGCAGTCCCTGGTCAGGGGAGAACACTGAAGCTTTCTTT.

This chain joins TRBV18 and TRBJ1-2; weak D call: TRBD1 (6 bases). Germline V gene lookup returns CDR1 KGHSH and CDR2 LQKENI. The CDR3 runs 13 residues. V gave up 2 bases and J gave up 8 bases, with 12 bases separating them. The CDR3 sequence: CASSPALQGGYTF. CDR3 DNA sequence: TGTGCCAGCTCACCAGCACTTCAGGGGGGCTACACCTTC.

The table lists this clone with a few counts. The CDR3 DNA reads TGTGCCAGCAGTTTAAGCGCGGGGCGGGGCAATCAGCCCCAGCATTTT. It is translated as CASSLSAGRGNQPQHF. The chain joins TRBV28 to TRBJ1-5, with TRBD1 as a possible D gene (5 bases). V lost 2 bases and J lost 2, with 13 bases in between. Germline CDR1 MDHEN, CDR2 SYDVKM. The CDR3 runs to 16 residues.

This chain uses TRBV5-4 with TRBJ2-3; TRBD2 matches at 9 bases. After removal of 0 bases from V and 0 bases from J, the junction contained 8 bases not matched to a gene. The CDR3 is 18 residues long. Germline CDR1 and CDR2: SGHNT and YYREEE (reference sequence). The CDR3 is CASSLGLAGYISTDTQYF. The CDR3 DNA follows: TGTGCCAGCAGCTTGGGGCTAGCGGGGTACATTAGCACAGATACGCAGTATTTT. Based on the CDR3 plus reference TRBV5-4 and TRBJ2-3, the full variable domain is ETGVTQSPTHLIKTRGQQVTLRCSSQSGHNTVSWYQQALGQGPQFIFQYYREEENGRGNFPPRFSGLQFPNYSSELNVNALELDDSALYLCASSLGLAGYISTDTQYFGPGTRLTVL.

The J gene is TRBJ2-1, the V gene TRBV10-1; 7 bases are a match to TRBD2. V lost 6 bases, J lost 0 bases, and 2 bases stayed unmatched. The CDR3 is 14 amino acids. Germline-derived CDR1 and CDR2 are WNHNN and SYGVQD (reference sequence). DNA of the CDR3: TGCGCCAGCAGCGGGGGGAGCTCCTACAATGAGCAGTTCTTC. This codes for CASSGGSSYNEQFF.

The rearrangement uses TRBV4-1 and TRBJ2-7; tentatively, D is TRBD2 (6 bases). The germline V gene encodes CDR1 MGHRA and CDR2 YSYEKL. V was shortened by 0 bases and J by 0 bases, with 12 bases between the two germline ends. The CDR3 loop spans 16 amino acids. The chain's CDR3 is CASSQDLADSSYEQYF. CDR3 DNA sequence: TGCGCCAGCAGCCAAGATTTAGCGGATAGCTCCTACGAGCAGTACTTC.

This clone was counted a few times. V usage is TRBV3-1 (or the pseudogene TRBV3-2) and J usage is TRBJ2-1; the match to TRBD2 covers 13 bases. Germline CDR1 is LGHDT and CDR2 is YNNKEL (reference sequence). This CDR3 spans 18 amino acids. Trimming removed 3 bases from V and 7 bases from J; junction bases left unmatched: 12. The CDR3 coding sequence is TGTGCCAGCAGCCAGATTTATTTTTCACTAGCGGGGGGGAATGAGCAGTTCTTC. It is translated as CASSQIYFSLAGGNEQFF.

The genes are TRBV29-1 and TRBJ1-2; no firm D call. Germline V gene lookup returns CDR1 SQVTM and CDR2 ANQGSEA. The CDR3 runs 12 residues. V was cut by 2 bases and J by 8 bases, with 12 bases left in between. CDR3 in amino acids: CSVENPTGGYTF. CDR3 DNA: TGCAGCGTTGAAAACCCCACGGGGGGCTACACCTTC.